This T cell receptor (beta chain) is drawn from a study of response to subunit inactivated influenza vaccine. Findings and limits, study-wide: Authors suggested each seasonal influenza vaccination recruits few new T cells.

Each CDR3 protein gets one entry after TCRdb re-called the RT-PCR reads with MiXCR. Here the sample spans hundreds of thousands of distinct CDR3 sequences, 13% to 15% being singletons. The CDR3 is 16 amino acids. J lost 8 bases, V lost 0 bases, and 11 bases had no gene match. The germline V gene has CDR1 SGHRS and CDR2 YFSETQ. The table lists this clonotype with a few counts. Its antigen is unidentified. The sequence was collected from a man between 45 and 60 years old who received an inactivated influenza vaccine. The chain has TRBV5-1 and TRBJ2-1, with 7 bases lining up with TRBD1. The starting material was PBMCs from blood, obtained approximately 15 days before vaccination. CDR3 protein: CASSLEPAGGGHEQFF. The CDR3 DNA reads as TGCGCCAGCAGCTTGGAACCGGCAGGGGGTGGGCATGAGCAGTTCTTC.